This paragraph covers one T cell receptor (beta chain) sequence. Antigen specificity is unknown. These data belong to a study of shared clonotypes between healthy human individuals. Study-level background: With ages of 18 to 49, the donors were two women and a few men. CD4 naive and memory got three plates each, CD8 naive two, CD8 memory one.

In the naive CD8 group, cells lacked CD45RO and were positively selected for CCR7, so terminally differentiated effector memory CD45RA+ cells were left out. The assay was immunoSEQ multiplex PCR, and TCRdb's table has in-frame clones only and misses some. Here the sample spans about 2.2 million clones, approximately 94% being singletons. Trimming removed 6 bases from V and 0 bases from J, with 16 bases in between. Looked up from germline, CDR1 is LNHDA and CDR2 is SQIVND (reference sequence). The CDR3 contains 16 residues. Findings and caveats of the study: Among the subsets, naive ones generally showed larger estimated richness than memory ones. Rarefaction indicated that sorted-subset sequencing remained incomplete although depth was large.

The chain recombines TRBV19 with TRBJ2-3; D possibly uses TRBD1 or TRBD2 (5 bases each). The clonotype originates from a man younger than 30 in good health. Some clones in this sample may be carry-over from other donors' samples. Sequencing used naive CD8+ T cells from PBMCs. CDR3 region: CASSDGQGGSTDTQYF. The CDR3 nucleotides read TGTGCCAGTAGCGATGGGCAGGGCGGGAGCACAGATACGCAGTATTTT. Using reference TRBV19 and TRBJ2-3 for the parts outside the CDR3, the full variable domain is DGGITQSPKYLFRKEGQNVTLSCEQNLNHDAMYWYRQDPGQGLRLIYYSQIVNDFQKGDIAEGYSVSREKKESFPLTVTSAQKNPTAFYLCASSDGQGGSTDTQYFGPGTRLTVL.